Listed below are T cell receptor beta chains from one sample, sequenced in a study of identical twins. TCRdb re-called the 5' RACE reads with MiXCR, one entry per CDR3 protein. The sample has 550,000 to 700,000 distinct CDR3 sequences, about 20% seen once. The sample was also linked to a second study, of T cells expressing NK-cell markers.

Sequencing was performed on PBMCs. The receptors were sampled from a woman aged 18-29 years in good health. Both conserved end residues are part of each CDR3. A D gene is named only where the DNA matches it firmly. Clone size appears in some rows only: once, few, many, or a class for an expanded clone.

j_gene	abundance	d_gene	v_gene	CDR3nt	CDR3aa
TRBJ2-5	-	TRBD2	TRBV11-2	TGTGCCAGCAGCAGAGGGACTAGCGCCCGTGAGACCCAGTACTTC	CASSRGTSARETQYF
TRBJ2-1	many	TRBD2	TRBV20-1	TGCAGTGCTAGACCGGGACTAGCGGGAGACAATGAGCAGTTCTTC	CSARPGLAGDNEQFF
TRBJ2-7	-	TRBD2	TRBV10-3	TGTGCCATCCTTGGGGGGGGTTCCTACGAGCAGTACTTC	CAILGGGSYEQYF
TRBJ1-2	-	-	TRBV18	TGTGCCAGCTCACCAGCCGATGGCTACACCTTC	CASSPADGYTF
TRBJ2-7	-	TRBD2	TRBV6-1	TGTGCCAGCAGTCGCGGGGGGGGCGGCGGGAGGAGCTACTACGAGCAGTACTTC	CASSRGGGGGRSYYEQYF
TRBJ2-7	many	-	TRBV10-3	TGTGCCATCAGGACAGATTCCTACGAGCAGTACTTC	CAIRTDSYEQYF
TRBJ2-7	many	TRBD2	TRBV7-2	TGTGCCAGCAGCTTAGTACTAGCGGGAGCCTACGAGCAGTACTTC	CASSLVLAGAYEQYF
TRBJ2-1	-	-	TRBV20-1	TGCAGTGCTAGACCACCAGGTCTCGATGAGCAGTTCTTC	CSARPPGLDEQFF
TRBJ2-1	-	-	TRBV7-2	TGTGCCAGCAGACTAGTGGGGGCTATTCCGTTCTTC	CASRLVGAIPFF
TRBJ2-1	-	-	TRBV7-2	TGTGCCAGCAGCCTTAGTCGGACGGCAGGGGAACGTGAGCAGTTCTTC	CASSLSRTAGEREQFF
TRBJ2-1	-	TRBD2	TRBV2	TGTGCCAGCAGCGAGGGAGCGGGAAACTACAATGAGCAGTTCTTC	CASSEGAGNYNEQFF
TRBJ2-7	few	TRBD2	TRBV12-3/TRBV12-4	TGTGCCAGCAGCCCCCTCGGTTATCGGGGGTTAGCGGGAGGGGAGTACGAGCAGTACTTC	CASSPLGYRGLAGGEYEQYF
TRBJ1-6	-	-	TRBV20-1	TGCAGTGCTAGAGATTTAGGGGGGACTTACCACTTT	CSARDLGGTYHF
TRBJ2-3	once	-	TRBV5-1	TGCGCCAGCAGCGCCACAGGGGGGGCCACAGATACGCAGTATTTT	CASSATGGATDTQYF
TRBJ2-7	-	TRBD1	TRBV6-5	TGTGCCAGCAGTTCCAACACCGGGACAGGCTACTATTACGAGCAGTACTTC	CASSSNTGTGYYYEQYF
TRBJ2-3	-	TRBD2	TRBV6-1	TGTGCCAGCAGTGAAGGCGGGGGAGGGCCGGATACGCAGTATTTT	CASSEGGGGPDTQYF
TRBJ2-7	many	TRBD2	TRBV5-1	TGCGCCAGCAACCCCGGGACTAGCCACGAGCAGTACTTC	CASNPGTSHEQYF
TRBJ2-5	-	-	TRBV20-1	TGCAGTGCTAGGCCTAGCGTCGGGCGAGAGACCCAGTACTTC	CSARPSVGRETQYF
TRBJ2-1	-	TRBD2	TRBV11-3	TGTGCCAGCAGCTTGGGGGGGGATAGCGATGAGCAGTTCTTC	CASSLGGDSDEQFF
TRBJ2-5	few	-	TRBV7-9	TGTGCCAGCAGCGTCGGGACTCCCTCCGCCGAGACCCAGTACTTC	CASSVGTPSAETQYF
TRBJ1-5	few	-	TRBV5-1	TGCGCCAGCAGCCGCGAAGGGGGCAATCAGCCCCAGCATTTT	CASSREGGNQPQHF
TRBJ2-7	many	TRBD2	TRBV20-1	TGCAGTGCTAGACCCATAGCGGGAGGGATCGAGCAGTACTTC	CSARPIAGGIEQYF
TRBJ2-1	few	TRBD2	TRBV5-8	TGTGCCAGCAGGAACAGGCGGGGGAATGAGCAGTTCTTC	CASRNRRGNEQFF
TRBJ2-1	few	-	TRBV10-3	TGTGCCATCAGTGCGGTGCGCCACGAGGAGCAGTTCTTC	CAISAVRHEEQFF
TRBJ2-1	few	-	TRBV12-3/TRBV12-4	TGTGCCAGCAGTTCCCCCCTAGGGGGGAGGGAGCAGTTCTTC	CASSSPLGGREQFF
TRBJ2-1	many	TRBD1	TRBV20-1	TGCAGTGCTGGAGGACAGGGGGTCCGCAATGAGCAGTTCTTC	CSAGGQGVRNEQFF
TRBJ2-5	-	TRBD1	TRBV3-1	TGTGCCAGCAGCCAAGACGGGGCAGGGGGCGTAGAGACCCAGTACTTC	CASSQDGAGGVETQYF
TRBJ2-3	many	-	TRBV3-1	TGTGCCAGCAGCCAAGGCGGGGAGATGACGCAGTATTTT	CASSQGGEMTQYF
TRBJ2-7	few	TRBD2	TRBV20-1	TGCAGTGCTAGAGGAGGAAGAGCGGGAGGGCCAATCGAGCAGTACTTC	CSARGGRAGGPIEQYF
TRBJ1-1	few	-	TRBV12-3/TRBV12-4	TGTGCCAGCACCTCTTATCAGGGGACTGAAGCTTTCTTT	CASTSYQGTEAFF
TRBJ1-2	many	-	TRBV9	TGTGCCAGCAGCGTAGGAGGCACAGGGTCTGGCTACACCTTC	CASSVGGTGSGYTF
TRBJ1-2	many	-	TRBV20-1	TGCAGTGCTAGTACGGGGGACTATGGCTACACCTTC	CSASTGDYGYTF
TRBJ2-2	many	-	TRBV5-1	TGCGCCAGCAGCTTTGACGCCGGGGAGCTGTTTTTT	CASSFDAGELFF
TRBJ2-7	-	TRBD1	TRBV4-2	TGTGCCAGCAGCCAGAATGTCCGGGACAGGGGGCTCTACGAGCAGTACTTC	CASSQNVRDRGLYEQYF
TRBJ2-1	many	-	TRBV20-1	TGCAGTGCCAATCTCCTAAATGAGCAGTTCTTC	CSANLLNEQFF
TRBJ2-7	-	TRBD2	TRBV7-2	TGTGCCAGCAGCCCTCGGGGTAGCGGGACCAGTGGGCGGCAGTACTTC	CASSPRGSGTSGRQYF
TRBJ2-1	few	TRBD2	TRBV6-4	TGTGCCAGCAGTCGGACTAGCGCCGATATCTTCAATGAGCAGTTCTTC	CASSRTSADIFNEQFF
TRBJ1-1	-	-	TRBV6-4	TGTGCCACCCGACATGGGGTGAACACTGAAGCTTTCTTT	CATRHGVNTEAFF
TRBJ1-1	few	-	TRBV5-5	TGTGCCAGCAGCTTTCTGATGAACACTGAAGCTTTCTTT	CASSFLMNTEAFF
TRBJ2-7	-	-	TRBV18	TGTGCCAGCTCATGGGTGCCCCAGGACGAGCAGTACTTC	CASSWVPQDEQYF
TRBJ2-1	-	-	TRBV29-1	TGCAGCGTGGGAGGGGGGGGTGTTGGCGATGAGCAGTTCTTC	CSVGGGGVGDEQFF
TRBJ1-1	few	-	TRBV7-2	TGTGCCAGCAGCCCACACTTGGGGAGGGGGGGGCCGCCTGAAGCTTTCTTT	CASSPHLGRGGPPEAFF
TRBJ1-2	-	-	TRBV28	TGTGCCAGCAGTCTACCGGGGGGAGCTAACTATGGCTACACCTTC	CASSLPGGANYGYTF
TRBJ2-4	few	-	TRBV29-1	TGCAGCGTTGCCTTGGGTCTTACAGCCAAAAACATTCAGTACTTC	CSVALGLTAKNIQYF
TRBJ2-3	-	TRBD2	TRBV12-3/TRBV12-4	TGTGCCAGCAGATACGAGCCGGGACTAGCGGAGCGAGTGGATACGCAGTATTTT	CASRYEPGLAERVDTQYF
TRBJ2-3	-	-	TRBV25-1	TGTGCCAGCTTGCCGGCGGGAATGACAGATACGCAGTATTTT	CASLPAGMTDTQYF
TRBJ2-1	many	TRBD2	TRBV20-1	TGCAGTGCTATCCCGACTAGCGGGGGGCTCTACAATGAGCAGTTCTTC	CSAIPTSGGLYNEQFF
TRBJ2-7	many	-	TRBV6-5	TGTGCCAGCAGTTATAGTGGCGAGCAGTACTTC	CASSYSGEQYF
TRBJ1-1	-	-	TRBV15	TGTGCCACCAGCAGCCCGAACACTGAAGCTTTCTTT	CATSSPNTEAFF
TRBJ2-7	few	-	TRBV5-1	TGCGCCAGCAGCGCTACCGGGACGGCGGGGGAGCAGTACTTC	CASSATGTAGEQYF
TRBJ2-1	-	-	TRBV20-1	TGCAGTGCTAGTGCGGTTCAGTCGGTTGATGAGCAGTTCTTC	CSASAVQSVDEQFF
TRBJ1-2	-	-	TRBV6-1	TGTGCCAGCAGTGGAGTCTCCGGGGTAAACTATGGCTACACCTTC	CASSGVSGVNYGYTF
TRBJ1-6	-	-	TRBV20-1	TGCAGTGCTAGAGACCTCAGGGGATATAATTCACCCCTCCACTTT	CSARDLRGYNSPLHF
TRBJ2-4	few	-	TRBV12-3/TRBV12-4	TGTGCCAGCAGCGAATACAGTTTATCCTTCAAAAACATTCAGTACTTC	CASSEYSLSFKNIQYF
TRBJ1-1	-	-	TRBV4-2	TGTGCCAGCAGCCAAGGAGGGGTCATGAACACTGAAGCTTTCTTT	CASSQGGVMNTEAFF
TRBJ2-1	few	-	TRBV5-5	TGTGCCAGCACTTCGGTAGGTTATAATGAGCAGTTCTTC	CASTSVGYNEQFF